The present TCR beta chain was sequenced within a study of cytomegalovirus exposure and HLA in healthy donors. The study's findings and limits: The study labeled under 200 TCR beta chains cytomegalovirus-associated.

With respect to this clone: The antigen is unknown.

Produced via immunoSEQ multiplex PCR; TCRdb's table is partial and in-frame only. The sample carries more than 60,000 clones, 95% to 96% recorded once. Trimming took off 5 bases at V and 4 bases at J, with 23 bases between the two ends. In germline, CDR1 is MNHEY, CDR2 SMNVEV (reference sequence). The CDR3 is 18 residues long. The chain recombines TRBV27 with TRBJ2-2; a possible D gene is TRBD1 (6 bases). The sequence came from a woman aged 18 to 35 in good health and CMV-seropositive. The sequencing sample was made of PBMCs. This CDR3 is CASSPTLGPTGITGELFF. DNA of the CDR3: TGTGCCAGCAGTCCCACTTTGGGGCCAACAGGGATCACCGGGGAGCTGTTTTTT.